This TCR beta chain comes out of a study of blood T cell repertoires in COVID-19. Looking at the study overall: Acute-phase and convalescent COVID-19 samples originated in the United States, Italy and Spain. PBMCs, B-cell-depleted T cells, or T cells were the source of the cDNA or gDNA that made up the material.

Details on this clone: The CDR3 carries no conserved terminal phenylalanine or tryptophan, so it likely arises from a read error. The limits of the CDR3 on the DNA are not certain, so only TCRdb's listed CDR3 is given.

The length of the CDR3 is 13 amino acids, counting both ends. Germline CDR1 and CDR2: MRHNA and SNTAGT. Profiled with immunoSEQ multiplex PCR; TCRdb holds only in-frame clones, not every one. The sample consists of 110,000 to 150,000 clones, over 80% of them appearing once. The chain couples TRBV6-4 to TRBJ1-2; the DNA was not compared with TRBD1, the D call given in the table. The sequenced sample was peripheral blood. This sequence originates from a woman at least 80 years old with acute or convalescent COVID-19. CDR3 loop: CASSVLRDRGRSY.